Shown below are 11 T cell receptor beta chains from a single sample sequenced in a study of T cells in Graves' hyperthyroidism and ophthalmopathy. The investigators amplified TCR beta CDR3 regions from RNA transcripts. TCR CDR3 regions were first amplified by RT-PCR with HTBI primers. MiXCR, applied by TCRdb to the multiplex PCR reads, yields one record per CDR3 protein. The repertoire holds a few hundred thousand distinct CDR3 sequences, with about 15% as singletons. The sample was blood. The receptors were gathered from a woman in her twenties or thirties with Graves' hyperthyroidism.

This clonotype has more than one count but fewer than ten. V and J are TRBV3-1 and TRBJ2-3, with TRBD2 identical over 7 bases. The V and J ends lost 4 bases and 8 bases, in that order; junction bases with no gene match: 18. This CDR3 comprises 17 residues. Germline V gene lookup returns CDR1 LGHDT and CDR2 YNNKEL (reference sequence). CDR3 DNA: TGTGCCAGCAGCCCGAGATATTCCGGGACTACGCCGCCTACGCAGTATTTT. This translates into CASSPRYSGTTPPTQYF.

This clonotype has at least ten counts. The genes are TRBV6-1 and TRBJ1-1; TRBD1 agrees at 8 bases. Germline assignment: CDR1 MNHNS and CDR2 SASEGT. V was clipped by 6 bases and J by 5 bases; unmatched bases: 11. The CDR3 is made up of 15 amino acids. The CDR3, as DNA: TGTGCCAGCAGCCCGGGACAGGCCCCGAGGACTGAAGCTTTCTTT. Its translation: CASSPGQAPRTEAFF.

This clonotype was recorded at least ten times. This chain connects TRBV5-1 to TRBJ2-1; TRBD2 agrees at 10 bases. The CDR3 is 18 amino acids. Per the germline V gene, CDR1 is SGHRS and CDR2 is YFSETQ. V lost 0 bases and J lost 7; bases outside the gene matches: 13. This chain's CDR3 is CASSLARTSGSKANEQFF. CDR3 bases: TGCGCCAGCAGCTTGGCCAGGACTAGCGGCAGTAAGGCGAATGAGCAGTTCTTC.

In its sample, this clonotype was seen many times. The chain joins TRBV28 to TRBJ1-5; no clear D gene. The V and J ends lost 1 base and 6 bases respectively, with 10 bases between them. There are 14 residues in the CDR3. Germline-derived CDR1 and CDR2 are MDHEN and SYDVKM. The DNA for the CDR3 is TGTGCCAGCAGTTTATCACTACCCAGTCAGCCCCAGCATTTT. Translation gives CASSLSLPSQPQHF.

This clonotype was detected a few times. V and J are TRBV6-1 and TRBJ2-7, with TRBD2 as a possible D gene (5 bases). Germline CDR1 is MNHNS and CDR2 is SASEGT. V lost 6 bases, J lost 4 bases, and 22 bases lay in between. The CDR3 spans 16 residues. CDR3 DNA sequence: TGTGCCAGCAGACCCCGTCCCGCTAGCCTTCGTTACGAGCAGTACTTC. This translates into CASRPRPASLRYEQYF.

In its sample, this clonotype was seen many times. This chain joins TRBV12-3 or TRBV12-4 and TRBJ1-5; no firm D call. The CDR3 consists of 12 residues. V gave up 6 bases and J gave up 3 bases, with 6 bases separating them. Here the CDR3 reads CASSGDNQPQHF. CDR3 coding DNA: TGTGCCAGCAGCGGAGACAATCAGCCCCAGCATTTT.

This clonotype appeared many times. V gene TRBV18 combines with J gene TRBJ1-1; 11 positions match TRBD1. With 6 bases clipped from V and 3 bases from J, the junction kept 12 bases outside the gene matches. CDR3 length: 17 residues. Germline V gene data show CDR1 as KGHSH and CDR2 as LQKENI. This CDR3 reads CASSLGQGAWLDTEAFF. DNA for the CDR3: TGTGCCAGCTCCCTTGGACAGGGGGCTTGGCTAGACACTGAAGCTTTCTTT.

The rearrangement links TRBV9 to TRBJ1-6; the D gene is possibly TRBD1 (5 bases). This CDR3 contains 15 residues. The germline CDR1 and CDR2 sequences are SGDLS and YYNGEE. With 4 bases removed from V and 6 bases from J, the gap between germline ends came to 14 bases. The chain's CDR3 is CASSPTRGLNSPLHF. CDR3 in DNA: TGTGCCAGCAGCCCGACCCGGGGCCTTAATTCACCCCTCCACTTT.

This clonotype was seen more than once but under ten times. V is TRBV28 and J is TRBJ2-7, with 11 bases fitting TRBD1. The germline gives CDR1 MDHEN, CDR2 SYDVKM. V dropped 6 bases and J dropped 3; count of bases not matched to a gene: 7. The CDR3 has 15 amino acids. The CDR3: CASSSPDRGLYEQYF. CDR3 nucleotide sequence: TGTGCCAGCAGCTCCCCGGACAGGGGGCTCTACGAGCAGTACTTC.

This clonotype has a count of ten or more. V usage is TRBV6-1 and J usage is TRBJ2-3; possible D gene TRBD2, 6 bases. The CDR3 is 14 residues long. The germline V gene has CDR1 MNHNS and CDR2 SASEGT. Trimming cost V 5 bases and J 3 bases, with 12 bases left between them. The CDR3 reads CASSYIGRTDTQYF. The CDR3 DNA sequence: TGTGCCAGCAGTTACATCGGGAGAACAGATACGCAGTATTTT.

As regards this clonotype: A much larger clone lies a single base off, so this may be a read error. The rearrangement uses TRBV11-2 and TRBJ1-1, with TRBD1 matching 8 bases. CDR3 length equals 13 residues. V gave up 2 bases and J gave up 10 bases; unmatched junction bases: 6. The V gene's germline CDR1 is SGHAT and CDR2 FQNNGV. The CDR3, as DNA: TGTGCCAGCAGCTTACTTCAGGGGGCGGGAGCTTTCTTT. This gives the protein CASSLLQGAGAFF. Filled out from reference TRBV11-2 and TRBJ1-1, the complete variable domain reads EAGVAQSPRYKIIEKRQSVAFWCNPISGHATLYWYQQILGQGPKLLIQFQNNGVVDDSQLPKDRFSAERLKGVDSTLKIQPAKLEDSAVYLCASSLLQGAGAFFGQGTRLTVV.